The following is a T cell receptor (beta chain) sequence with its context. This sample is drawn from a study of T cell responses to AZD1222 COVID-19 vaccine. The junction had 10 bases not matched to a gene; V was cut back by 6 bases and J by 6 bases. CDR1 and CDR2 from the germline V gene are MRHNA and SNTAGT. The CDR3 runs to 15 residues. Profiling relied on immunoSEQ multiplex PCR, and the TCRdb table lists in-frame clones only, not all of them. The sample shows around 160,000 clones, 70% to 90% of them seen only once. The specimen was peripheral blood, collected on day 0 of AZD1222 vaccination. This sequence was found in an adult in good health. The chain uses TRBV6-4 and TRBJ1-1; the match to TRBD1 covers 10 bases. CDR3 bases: TGTGCCAGCAGACTTTCGGGACAGGGGTTCGCTGAAGCTTTCTTT. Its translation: CASRLSGQGFAEAFF.